This T cell receptor (beta chain) was captured by sequencing in a study of cytomegalovirus exposure and HLA in healthy donors. Regarding the study as a whole: TCR sequences were mostly rare, though some public TCRs occurred in many donors.

The assay was immunoSEQ multiplex PCR, and TCRdb's table has in-frame clones only and misses some. The table has 110,000 to 150,000 clones, approximately 94% seen once. Germline V gives CDR1 SGHRS, CDR2 YFSETQ. The CDR3 sequence is 14 residues long. Trimming took 2 bases from V and 8 from J; bases not matched to a gene: 7. Note on this clone: The target antigen is unknown.

J is TRBJ1-2 and V is TRBV5-1; 9 bases align to TRBD1. This receptor was obtained from a man in his late teens or twenties in good health and CMV-seropositive. The sample comprised PBMCs. This chain's CDR3 is CASSFTGGFSGYTF. DNA for the CDR3: TGCGCCAGCAGCTTCACAGGGGGCTTTTCGGGCTACACCTTC.